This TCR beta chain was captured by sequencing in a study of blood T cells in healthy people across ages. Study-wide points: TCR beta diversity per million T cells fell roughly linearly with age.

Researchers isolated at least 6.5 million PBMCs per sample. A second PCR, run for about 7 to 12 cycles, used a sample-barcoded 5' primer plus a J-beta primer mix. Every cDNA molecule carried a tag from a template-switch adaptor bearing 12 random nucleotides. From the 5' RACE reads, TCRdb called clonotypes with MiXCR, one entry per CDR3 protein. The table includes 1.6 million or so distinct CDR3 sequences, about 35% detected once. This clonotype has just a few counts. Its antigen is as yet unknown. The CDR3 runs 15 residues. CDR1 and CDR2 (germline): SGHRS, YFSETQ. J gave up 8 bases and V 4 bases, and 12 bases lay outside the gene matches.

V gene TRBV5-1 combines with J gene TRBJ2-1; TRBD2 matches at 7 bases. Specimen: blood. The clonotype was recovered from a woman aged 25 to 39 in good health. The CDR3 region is CASSSTGTNRDEQFF. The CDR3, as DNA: TGCGCCAGCAGCAGTACCGGGACTAACCGAGATGAGCAGTTCTTC.